This T cell receptor beta chain was sequenced in a study of PD-1 blockade in classical Hodgkin lymphoma. Study outcomes and limitations: Newly diagnosed patients were said to have less baseline TCR diversity than healthy donors did. The repertoire differences lack a defined cause, possibly disease activity or prior therapy.

Sample time point: newly diagnosed, previously untreated cHL patient sample. Comparators were PBMCs taken from newly diagnosed, untreated classical Hodgkin lymphoma. TCRdb's table, derived via immunoSEQ multiplex PCR, lists solely in-frame clones and lacks some. The data show roughly 77,000 clones, with about 94% seen just once and roughly 2.6% held by the top ten. Germline-derived CDR1 and CDR2 are MDHEN and SYDVKM. Trimming removed 4 bases from V and 2 bases from J; junction bases left unmatched: 7. This CDR3 region has 16 residues. Concerning this clone itself: Its antigen is unknown.

V gene TRBV28 combines with J gene TRBJ2-7; 11 nucleotides match TRBD1. The clonotype was recovered from a human donor with classical Hodgkin lymphoma. The specimen sequenced was peripheral blood mononuclear cells (PBMCs). The CDR3, as DNA: TGTGCCAGCAGTTCCTTCGGGACAGGGGGGACCTACGAGCAGTACTTC. Translated: CASSSFGTGGTYEQYF.